The 21 T cell receptor beta chains below were found in one sample sequenced in a study of blood T cell repertoires in COVID-19. Using immunoSEQ multiplex PCR, the repertoire was profiled, and TCRdb retains in-frame clones only, with some absent. The table has over 200,000 clones, about 90% seen once. Sequencing was carried out using peripheral blood. The source is a man between 40 and 49 years old with active or convalescent COVID-19.

This clone was seen many times. V usage is TRBV25-1 and J usage is TRBJ2-7, with D perhaps matching TRBD2 (6 bases). The CDR3 extends over 15 amino acids. Trimming shortened V by 2 bases and J by 1 base, and 12 bases separated the two germline ends. Per the germline V gene, CDR1 is MGHDK and CDR2 is SYGVNS. The CDR3 DNA follows: TGTGCCAGCAGTGAAGGAGGCGGGATGTCCTACGAGCAGTACTTC. It codes for CASSEGGGMSYEQYF.

The chain combines TRBV24-1 with TRBJ2-2; the match to TRBD1 covers 8 bases. The CDR3 length is 12 residues. V shed 9 bases, J shed 7 bases, and the junction held 3 bases outside the gene matches. Germline values: CDR1 KGHDR, CDR2 SFDVKD. CDR3 in DNA: TGTGCCACCGCAGGGGGCCTCGGGGAGCTGTTTTTT. Protein sequence: CATAGGLGELFF.

The V call is TRBV5-4, the J call TRBJ2-5, with D tentatively TRBD1 (5 bases). The length of the CDR3 is 13 residues. Per germline, CDR1 SGHNT and CDR2 YYREEE (reference sequence). V was cut by 1 base and J by 4 bases, with 8 bases left in between. CDR3 DNA sequence: TGTGCCAGCAGCTTGATCGACAGAGAGACCCAGTACTTC. Amino acids: CASSLIDRETQYF. Combining the CDR3 with reference TRBV5-4 and TRBJ2-5 gives the whole variable domain ETGVTQSPTHLIKTRGQQVTLRCSSQSGHNTVSWYQQALGQGPQFIFQYYREEENGRGNFPPRFSGLQFPNYSSELNVNALELDDSALYLCASSLIDRETQYFGPGTRLLVL.

The J gene is TRBJ1-4, the V gene TRBV6-4; D gene ambiguous. CDR3 length: 15 residues. The germline V gene has CDR1 MRHNA and CDR2 SNTAGT. Trimming left V 6 bases short and J 7 bases short, with 18 bases between. The CDR3, as DNA: TGTGCCAGCAGAGTCGCGGCCAATCTCCGTGAAAAACTGTTTTTT. Protein: CASRVAANLREKLFF.

The chain combines TRBV13 with TRBJ2-1; TRBD2 aligns across 10 bases. The CDR3 is 16 amino acids. Germline-derived CDR1 and CDR2 are PRHDT and FYEKMQ (reference sequence). Trimming cost V 2 bases and J 2 bases; bases outside gene matches: 3. The chain's CDR3 is CASSLRTSGTYNEQFF. DNA for the CDR3: TGTGCCAGCAGCTTAAGGACTAGCGGAACCTACAATGAGCAGTTCTTC.

This chain connects TRBV19 to TRBJ1-4; D is perhaps TRBD1 (5 bases). The CDR3 contains 15 residues. V was clipped by 7 bases and J by 5 bases, with 17 bases between them. The V gene's germline CDR1 is LNHDA and CDR2 SQIVND (reference sequence). CDR3 sequence reads: CASTPVGGWNEKLFF. The CDR3 region has the DNA TGTGCCAGTACCCCGGTGGGGGGATGGAATGAAAAACTGTTTTTT.

This clone was detected a few times. This rearrangement joins TRBV28 to TRBJ2-3; D might be TRBD2 (6 bases). The germline CDR1 and CDR2 sequences are MDHEN and SYDVKM. This CDR3 contains 12 residues. V was clipped by 7 bases and J by 5 bases, with 10 bases between them. The CDR3 here is CASISSGDTQYF. CDR3 nucleotides: TGTGCCAGCATTAGTAGCGGAGATACGCAGTATTTT.

The V call is TRBV15, the J call TRBJ2-2; D is unclear. Trimming took off 5 bases at V and 3 bases at J, with 13 bases between the two ends. The germline V gene has CDR1 LNHNV and CDR2 YYDKDF (reference sequence). The length of the CDR3 is 15 residues. CDR3 DNA sequence: TGTGCCACCAGCCCCCATCTGCCAGACACCGGGGAGCTGTTTTTT. It specifies CATSPHLPDTGELFF.

The gene calls are TRBV28 and TRBJ1-5; D perhaps matches TRBD1 (6 bases). The CDR3 totals 18 residues. Germline lookup yields CDR1 MDHEN and CDR2 SYDVKM. Trimming pared 3 bases from V and 3 bases from J, leaving 21 bases between. The CDR3 DNA sequence: TGTGCCAGCAGTTTTCGGGATTTTCTCGGACAGATCAATCAGCCCCAGCATTTT. Translation: CASSFRDFLGQINQPQHF. The full variable domain, with the rest looked up from reference TRBV28 and TRBJ1-5, is DVKVTQSSRYLVKRTGEKVFLECVQDMDHENMFWYRQDPGLGLRLIYFSYDVKMKEKGDIPEGYSVSREKKERFSLILESASTNQTSMYLCASSFRDFLGQINQPQHFGDGTRLSIL.

This clone came up once. The chain couples TRBV12-3 or TRBV12-4 to TRBJ1-3; the D is unclear. The CDR3 is 11 residues long. V was shortened by 4 bases and J by 5 bases, with 3 bases between the two germline ends. The CDR3 loop is CASSSRNTIYF. In DNA form, the CDR3 reads TGTGCCAGCAGTTCCAGAAACACCATATATTTT.

The chain carries TRBV4-1 and TRBJ1-5, with 10 bases fitting TRBD1. J was trimmed by 8 bases and V by 3 bases; bases with no gene match: 4. The CDR3 covers 14 residues. The germline CDR1 and CDR2 sequences are MGHRA and YSYEKL. The CDR3 sequence is CASSQGQGYEPQHF. CDR3 nucleotide sequence: TGCGCCAGCAGCCAGGGACAGGGGTATGAGCCCCAGCATTTT.

This clone came up once. The chain recombines TRBV12-3 or TRBV12-4 with TRBJ1-1; 7 bases are shared with TRBD1. The V gene end was trimmed by 5 bases and the J gene end by 4 bases; junction bases not matched to a gene: 1. The CDR3 sequence is 12 residues long. The CDR3 loop is CASSTGATEAFF. DNA for the CDR3: TGTGCCAGCAGTACAGGGGCCACTGAAGCTTTCTTT.

The chain links TRBV19 to TRBJ1-2; D gene ambiguous. This CDR3 comprises 12 residues. Germline-derived CDR1 and CDR2 are LNHDA and SQIVND (reference sequence). V lost 5 bases and J 4 bases, leaving 8 bases between the germline ends. CDR3 nucleotides: TGTGCCAGTAGTCCAGGAGGCTATGGCTACACCTTC. This sequence encodes CASSPGGYGYTF.

The rearrangement links TRBV6-2 or TRBV6-3 to TRBJ2-2, with 9 bases fitting TRBD1. The CDR3 consists of 17 residues. Germline V CDR1 and CDR2: MNHEY, SVGEGT. The V and J ends lost 5 bases and 3 bases, in that order; junction bases with no gene match: 10. CDR3 sequence (DNA): TGTGCCAGCAGTCCCCAACCGGGACAGGGCTACACCGGGGAGCTGTTTTTT. This sequence encodes CASSPQPGQGYTGELFF.

This sequence joins TRBV5-6 and TRBJ2-7, with D possibly being TRBD1 (6 bases). Germline V gives CDR1 SGHDT, CDR2 YYEEEE. V lost 6 bases to trimming and J lost 0 bases, with 16 bases between them. This CDR3 spans 15 amino acids. CDR3 coding DNA: TGTGCCAGCACCATACGACAGGCGTACTCCTACGAGCAGTACTTC. This encodes CASTIRQAYSYEQYF. The variable domain in full, completed from reference TRBV5-6 and TRBJ2-7, reads DAGVTQSPTHLIKTRGQQVTLRCSPKSGHDTVSWYQQALGQGPQFIFQYYEEEERQRGNFPDRFSGHQFPNYSSELNVNALLLGDSALYLCASTIRQAYSYEQYFGPGTRLTVT.

This clone was counted once. The V and J genes are TRBV4-2 and TRBJ1-4; D remains ambiguous. With 3 bases removed from V and 0 bases from J, the gap between germline ends came to 11 bases. Germline V gives CDR1 LGHNA, CDR2 YNFKEQ. The CDR3 sequence is 16 residues long. In nucleotides, the CDR3 is TGTGCCAGCAGCCAGACCCAAGCGCCAACTAATGAAAAACTGTTTTTT. Its translation: CASSQTQAPTNEKLFF.

The chain is built from TRBV5-1 and TRBJ2-1, with D perhaps TRBD1 (5 bases). Trimming took off 0 bases at V and 3 bases at J, with 13 bases between the two ends. The germline CDR1 and CDR2 sequences are SGHRS and YFSETQ. The CDR3 is made up of 16 amino acids. This CDR3 reads CASSLVVGLVYNEQFF. The CDR3, as DNA: TGCGCCAGCAGCTTGGTGGTGGGGCTGGTCTACAATGAGCAGTTCTTC.

A word on this clone: The sample has other DNA sequences that encode this CDR3 too. V is TRBV28 and J is TRBJ1-2; 8 bases are a match to TRBD1. Unmatched junction bases numbered 5, after V lost 6 bases and J lost 5 bases. Looked up from germline, CDR1 is MDHEN and CDR2 is SYDVKM. The length of the CDR3 is 13 residues. CDR3 in amino acids: CASSWTGRYGYTF. In DNA form, the CDR3 reads TGTGCCAGCAGCTGGACAGGGCGGTATGGCTACACCTTC.

The V call is TRBV30, the J call TRBJ2-7, with D perhaps TRBD1 (6 bases). The V gene lost 1 base and the J gene lost 5 bases, with 6 bases spanning the gap. The CDR3 runs to 11 residues. The V gene's germline CDR1 is GTSNPN and CDR2 SVGIG (reference sequence). The CDR3: CAWSAGDEQYF. For the CDR3, the DNA is TGTGCCTGGAGTGCAGGGGACGAGCAGTACTTC.

This chain connects TRBV4-1 to TRBJ2-7; 7 bases map to TRBD2. The CDR3 runs 14 residues. Germline-derived CDR1 and CDR2 are MGHRA and YSYEKL. V trimming: 1 base; J trimming: 2 bases; junction bases outside the gene matches: 2. The CDR3 nucleotides are TGCGCCAGCAGCCAAGGCGGGACTACCTACGAGCAGTACTTC. This translates into CASSQGGTTYEQYF.

The chain's CDR3 is CASSFRVPGGEQYF. The CDR3 DNA follows: TGCGCCAGCAGCTTTAGGGTCCCAGGGGGTGAGCAGTACTTC. This chain links TRBV5-1 with TRBJ2-7, with 7 bases matching TRBD1. The CDR3 consists of 14 residues. Germline V gene data show CDR1 as SGHRS and CDR2 as YFSETQ. J was trimmed by 7 bases and V by 2 bases; bases with no gene match: 9.